Here is one TCR beta chain with its context. The clone's antigen remains unknown. No clone much larger than this one lies a single base away; base qualities are absent. This sample is drawn from a study of shared T cell receptors in the human thymus (dated by TCRdb to about 2021). Context from the whole study: The study examined how the human thymus generates shared, self-reactive T-cell receptor alpha chains.

Counted from cysteine to phenylalanine, this CDR3 has 14 amino acids. Just CDR3 DNA is preserved here, 42 bases in frame from base 1. The germline V gene supplies CDR1 KGHSH and CDR2 LQKENI. V was cut back by 2 bases and J by 0 bases, leaving a gap of 5 bases between them. Libraries were constructed by the immunoSEQ multiplex PCR assay. TCRdb carries this immuneACCESS record with in-frame sequences only. Its versions omit some clonotypes, under half of them owing to an unresolved V gene in the studies checked, with the rest unexplained. This sample is represented by some 700,000 clones; around 89% of them were singletons. The ten largest clones capture 0.0095% to 0.012% of the sample. The same sample was also used in a study of human thymus T cells. From that second study: Immunologically healthy infants undergoing open corrective cardiac surgery for congenital heart defects in Finland were used as donors. Thymus tissue was obtained as surgical resects removed during corrective cardiac surgery. Usage of V and J gene segments appeared to be biased in both the thymic and the peripheral blood repertoires. The related research found that thymic TCR repertoires overlapped highly between unrelated individuals. The study described the TCR alpha and beta repertoires in about eight infant thymus samples and a few matching peripheral blood samples. Donor ages ranging from roughly 6 to 244 days were recorded, and several male and a couple of female infants were included in the cohort. Thymocytes were mechanically released from the tissue and were stored as pellets of roughly 9.5-34 million cells at -70 degrees C. A QIAsymphony instrument was used to extract genomic DNA from frozen cell pellets. TCRB and TCRAD loci were amplified from a standardized quantity of quality-controlled genomic DNA using the immunoSEQ multiplex PCR assay. The amplicons spanned the V(D)J region and were long enough to cover the CDR3 and allow V and J genes to be identified. Through the commercial immunoSEQ service, the amplicons were sequenced on an Illumina platform. Primer bias and sequencing errors were corrected as previously described, and TCRAD and TCRB were defined on the basis of the IMGT database. The repertoires were analysed using immunoSEQ Analyzer 3.0 and VDJTools for basic statistics, V/J segment usage, diversity estimates, rarefaction and pairwise overlap. Chao1, ChaoE, Efron-Thisted, Shannon and inverse Simpson indices were used to estimate diversity, which was also estimated on datasets down-sampled to the smallest sample. Repertoire overlap used strict matching of CDR3 nucleotide sequence, V gene and J gene, with Jaccard-based multidimensional scaling clustering. On average, thymus samples yielded roughly 770,000 unique TCRB clonotypes, whereas blood samples yielded 75,000 to 95,000.

Sequenced sample: thymocytes. The V and J genes are TRBV18 and TRBJ1-3, and possibly TRBD1, on 5 matching bases. The origin of this receptor is a boy under two years old with a congenital heart defect. Donor details come from another sample of the same person, matched by shared clones. The CDR3 corresponds to CASSPTGSGNTIYF. The nucleotide sequence reads as follows: TGTGCCAGCTCACCAACAGGCTCTGGAAACACCATATATTTT. Where the CDR3 stops, the reference TRBV18 and TRBJ1-3 genes take over; the full variable domain is NAGVMQNPRHLVRRRGQEARLRCSPMKGHSHVYWYRQLPEEGLKFMVYLQKENIIDESGMPKERFSAEFPKEGPSILRIQQVVRGDSAAYFCASSPTGSGNTIYFGEGSWLTVV.